Listed below are T cell receptor beta chains from one sample, sequenced in a study of siplizumab effects on memory and regulatory T cells. The method was immunoSEQ multiplex PCR; TCRdb's version includes in-frame clones alone and lacks a portion of them. The sample has about 100,000 clones; 75% to 95% are singletons. The sample comprised CD4+ T cells sorted from blood. The receptors originated from a human donor in good health. Some clones in this sample may be carry-over from other donors' samples. The CDR3 runs from the conserved cysteine through the conserved F or W. Each record gives: CDR3 length, J gene, V gene, clone size, CDR3 protein. Not every row has a clone size; where given, it reads once, few, many or a size class.

len: 15
j_gene: TRBJ2-7
v_gene: TRBV6-5
abundance: -
CDR3aa: CASSYVQGPTYEQYF

len: 14
j_gene: TRBJ2-2
v_gene: TRBV7-6
abundance: -
CDR3aa: CASTLGGNTGELFF

len: 13
j_gene: TRBJ1-1
v_gene: TRBV18
abundance: -
CDR3aa: CASSTRDRERAFF

len: 14
j_gene: TRBJ1-1
v_gene: TRBV5-8
abundance: few
CDR3aa: CASSKPGRGTEAFF

len: 15
j_gene: TRBJ2-7
v_gene: TRBV9
abundance: once
CDR3aa: CASSVGGTSSYEQYF

len: 14
j_gene: TRBJ1-2
v_gene: TRBV6-5
abundance: -
CDR3aa: CASRPRNNWDGYTF

len: 13
j_gene: TRBJ1-3
v_gene: TRBV19
abundance: -
CDR3aa: CASSLTSGNTIYF

len: 14
j_gene: TRBJ1-5
v_gene: TRBV2
abundance: -
CDR3aa: CASSTDRYGQPQHF

len: 14
j_gene: TRBJ1-4
v_gene: TRBV5-4
abundance: -
CDR3aa: CASSSDSLNEKLFF

len: 15
j_gene: TRBJ1-3
v_gene: TRBV5-6
abundance: -
CDR3aa: CASSLATITGNTIYF

len: 17
j_gene: TRBJ2-2
v_gene: TRBV6-1
abundance: -
CDR3aa: CASSEALLGTGGGQLFF

len: 14
j_gene: TRBJ2-1
v_gene: TRBV14
abundance: -
CDR3aa: CASSQRDPYNEQFF

len: 15
j_gene: TRBJ2-2
v_gene: TRBV7-9
abundance: -
CDR3aa: CASSPLDPGVGELFF

len: 17
j_gene: TRBJ2-1
v_gene: TRBV7-3
abundance: -
CDR3aa: CASSPAGGQENYNEQFF

len: 15
j_gene: TRBJ1-1
v_gene: TRBV19
abundance: -
CDR3aa: CASSILGQGNTEAFF

len: 11
j_gene: TRBJ1-3
v_gene: TRBV29-1
abundance: -
CDR3aa: CSVDRGNTIYF

len: 15
j_gene: TRBJ1-5
v_gene: TRBV2
abundance: -
CDR3aa: CASQEGSRDYQPQHF

len: 16
j_gene: TRBJ2-7
v_gene: TRBV27
abundance: -
CDR3aa: CASSLTGTEFYYEQYF